Presented here are 16 T cell receptor beta chains from one specimen sequenced in a study of control samples from healthy donors and cancer patients. TCRdb keeps only in-frame clones here, not all; method: immunoSEQ multiplex PCR. The sample comprises some 160,000 clones, around 86% of which are singletons, and around 4.9% rests with the top ten. Sequencing was performed on blood. These TCRs come from a man aged 25-45 years in good health.

The chain joins TRBV4-3 to TRBJ1-5; D remains unclear. CDR1 and CDR2 (germline): LGHNA, YSLEER. The CDR3 is 15 residues long. V dropped 0 bases and J dropped 2 bases, with 8 bases sitting between them. The CDR3 nucleotides are TGCGCCAGCAGCCAAGATGGAATGGGCAATCAGCCCCAGCATTTT. Translated, it gives CASSQDGMGNQPQHF.

The CDR3 coding sequence is TGTGCCAGTAGAGGGCGGTCCTACAATGAGCAGTTCTTC. It encodes CASRGRSYNEQFF. The V and J genes are TRBV19 and TRBJ2-1, with unresolved D. Germline V CDR1 and CDR2: LNHDA, SQIVND (reference sequence). V was cut by 6 bases and J by 1 base, with 7 bases left in between. CDR3 length: 13 amino acids.

The chain employs TRBV4-3 and TRBJ2-7, with D possibly matching TRBD2 (6 bases). The CDR3 runs to 15 residues. Germline V gives CDR1 LGHNA, CDR2 YSLEER. V lost 0 bases, J lost 1 base, and 10 bases lay in between. The CDR3 region has the DNA TGCGCCAGCAGCCAAGAGCGGGGTTCGTCCTACGAGCAGTACTTC. It codes for CASSQERGSSYEQYF.

The rearrangement uses TRBV24-1 and TRBJ1-2; no clear D gene. CDR1 KGHDR and CDR2 SFDVKD come from the germline V gene. The V and J ends lost 5 bases and 6 bases respectively, with 9 bases between them. This CDR3 is 12 amino acids long. CDR3 coding DNA: TGTGCCACCAGTGGGTTTCGAGATGGCTACACCTTC. This gives the protein CATSGFRDGYTF.

This clone has more than one count but fewer than ten. This chain uses TRBV5-4 with TRBJ1-1; D perhaps matches TRBD1 (5 bases). V was pared by 4 bases and J by 1 base, with 11 bases between. The CDR3 is 14 amino acids. Germline CDR1 and CDR2: SGHNT and YYREEE (reference sequence). As DNA, the CDR3 is TGTGCCAGCAGCCTGGGGGGGACGAACACTGAAGCTTTCTTT. This gives the protein CASSLGGTNTEAFF.

The chain has TRBV15 and TRBJ2-7, with a possible D match to TRBD2 (5 bases). CDR3 length equals 19 residues. Trimming shortened V by 0 bases and J by 2 bases, and 23 bases separated the two germline ends. The germline V gene has CDR1 LNHNV and CDR2 YYDKDF (reference sequence). Written as DNA, the CDR3 is TGTGCCACCAGCAGAGATTATCCGGAGGACTTCCAAGCACCCTACGAGCAGTACTTC. Protein: CATSRDYPEDFQAPYEQYF. The full variable domain, rest sourced from reference TRBV15 and TRBJ2-7, is DAMVIQNPRYQVTQFGKPVTLSCSQTLNHNVMYWYQQKSSQAPKLLFHYYDKDFNNEADTPDNFQSRRPNTSFCFLDIRSPGLGDTAMYLCATSRDYPEDFQAPYEQYFGPGTRLTVT.

The chain uses TRBV4-3 and TRBJ1-6, with a weak D call TRBD1 (5 bases). Germline V CDR1 and CDR2: LGHNA, YSLEER. The CDR3 is 15 amino acids. Trimming took 0 bases from V and 8 from J, leaving 11 bases between them. CDR3 DNA sequence: TGCGCCAGCAGCCAAGATCTCGAGGGACATTCACCCCTCCACTTT. Translating it yields CASSQDLEGHSPLHF.

V gene TRBV4-3 combines with J gene TRBJ2-1; 7 bases align to TRBD2. Germline lookup yields CDR1 LGHNA and CDR2 YSLEER. The CDR3 contains 16 residues. Trimming cost V 1 base and J 6 bases; bases outside gene matches: 9. The DNA of the CDR3 is TGCGCCAGCAGCCAAGCCCCAGCGGGATACCGCAATGAGCAGTTCTTC. It is translated as CASSQAPAGYRNEQFF.

The rearrangement uses TRBV19 and TRBJ2-1; 8 bases agree with TRBD2. The CDR3 sequence is 13 residues long. Germline CDR1 reads LNHDA; CDR2 reads SQIVND (reference sequence). Trimming removed 9 bases from V and 6 bases from J; junction bases left unmatched: 7. The CDR3 here is CASTTAGANEQFF. The CDR3 DNA is TGTGCCAGCACCACAGCGGGGGCCAATGAGCAGTTCTTC. The full variable domain, rest sourced from reference TRBV19 and TRBJ2-1, is DGGITQSPKYLFRKEGQNVTLSCEQNLNHDAMYWYRQDPGQGLRLIYYSQIVNDFQKGDIAEGYSVSREKKESFPLTVTSAQKNPTAFYLCASTTAGANEQFFGPGTRLTVL.

This clone was detected once. J is TRBJ1-2 and V is TRBV19; possibly TRBD1 for D (6 bases). CDR1 LNHDA and CDR2 SQIVND come from the germline V gene (reference sequence). The CDR3 totals 13 residues. The V end lost 6 bases, the J end lost 4 bases, and 12 bases lay between the germline ends. DNA for the CDR3: TGTGCCAGTAGCGTGGGGGCCCCCTATGGCTACACCTTC. This encodes CASSVGAPYGYTF.

The gene calls are TRBV7-3 and TRBJ2-7, with TRBD2 matching over 10 bases. V lost 4 bases and J lost 3; bases outside the gene matches: 3. CDR1 is SGHTA, CDR2 FQGTGA, per germline. The CDR3 runs 14 residues. The CDR3 nucleotides read TGTGCCAGCAGCTCTAGCGGGGGTAGCTACGAGCAGTACTTC. This translates into CASSSSGGSYEQYF.

The chain employs TRBV29-1 and TRBJ2-7; D is perhaps TRBD2 (6 bases). Trimming cost V 3 bases and J 3 bases, with 12 bases left between them. Germline V gene data show CDR1 as SQVTM and CDR2 as ANQGSEA. The CDR3 is 13 amino acids. The CDR3 reads CSVDSGGGYEQYF. CDR3 bases: TGCAGCGTTGATTCCGGGGGTGGCTACGAGCAGTACTTC.

The rearrangement joins TRBV18 to TRBJ1-2; 7 positions agree with TRBD1. The V and J ends lost 2 bases and 5 bases, in that order; junction bases with no gene match: 5. The CDR3 extends over 14 amino acids. CDR1 and CDR2 (germline): KGHSH, LQKENI. CDR3 residues: CASSPGRGEYGYTF. CDR3 nucleotides: TGTGCCAGCTCACCAGGCAGGGGGGAATATGGCTACACCTTC.

The chain employs TRBV7-3 and TRBJ1-1, with a weak D call TRBD1 (5 bases). Trimming stripped 1 base from V and 3 bases from J, with 6 bases between. Germline V gene data show CDR1 as SGHTA and CDR2 as FQGTGA. This CDR3 contains 13 residues. CDR3 nucleotides: TGTGCCAGCAGCTTAAGGGGGGACACTGAAGCTTTCTTT. Protein sequence: CASSLRGDTEAFF.

The genes are TRBV30 and TRBJ1-4; a possible D gene is TRBD1 (5 bases). Trimming took off 3 bases at V and 1 base at J, with 6 bases between the two ends. Germline values: CDR1 GTSNPN, CDR2 SVGIG (reference sequence). The CDR3 has 13 residues. The CDR3 region is CAWSQGTNEKLFF. CDR3 sequence (DNA): TGTGCCTGGAGCCAGGGAACTAATGAAAAACTGTTTTTT.

The rearrangement links TRBV4-3 to TRBJ2-6, with D tentatively TRBD1 (5 bases). The V gene's germline CDR1 is LGHNA and CDR2 YSLEER. V was pared by 4 bases and J by 0 bases, with 7 bases between. The CDR3 is made up of 15 amino acids. CDR3 sequence: CASSLDSSGANVLTF. The CDR3 DNA is TGCGCCAGCAGCCTCGACAGCTCTGGGGCCAACGTCCTGACTTTC.